The rows below give T cell receptor beta chains drawn from one sample of a study of neurological immune-mediated disorders. TCRdb reprocessed the 5' RACE reads with MiXCR, giving one entry per CDR3 protein. Counted here are some 60,000 distinct CDR3 sequences, 8.5% to 10% occurring once; the ten biggest clones make up around 13%. Sequenced: PBMCs. The receptor set was obtained from a man aged 30-40 years in good health. CDR3s leave out the opening cysteine and the closing phenylalanine or tryptophan. The order of the fields is V gene, J gene, D gene, CDR3 protein. D genes are given only for firm matches.

V: TRBV29-1
J: TRBJ2-7
D: .
CDR3: SVDKRTIPRNEQY

V: TRBV5-1
J: TRBJ2-1
D: .
CDR3: ASSFSGAGAYNEQF

V: TRBV7-2
J: TRBJ1-5
D: .
CDR3: ASSLGGVGNQPQH

V: TRBV20-1
J: TRBJ2-2
D: .
CDR3: SATKTDTGELF

V: TRBV3-1
J: TRBJ2-1
D: .
CDR3: ASSQRLVASEYNEQF

V: TRBV20-1
J: TRBJ2-7
D: TRBD1
CDR3: SAGTDRHEQY

V: TRBV5-1
J: TRBJ2-1
D: .
CDR3: ASSLAVGSHEQF

V: TRBV5-1
J: TRBJ2-1
D: .
CDR3: ASRVGLSSYNEQF

V: TRBV5-1
J: TRBJ1-1
D: .
CDR3: ASSWLQANTEAF

V: TRBV5-1
J: TRBJ2-3
D: .
CDR3: ASSLGGSSTDTQY

V: TRBV27
J: TRBJ2-7
D: .
CDR3: ASKSGTGPYEQY

V: TRBV30
J: TRBJ1-5
D: .
CDR3: AWSVPGNQPQH

V: TRBV28
J: TRBJ2-7
D: .
CDR3: ASRELAAPYEQY

V: TRBV20-1
J: TRBJ2-2
D: TRBD2
CDR3: SATGRERAGELF

V: TRBV29-1
J: TRBJ2-5
D: .
CDR3: SVKGGYQETQY

V: TRBV18
J: TRBJ2-7
D: TRBD1
CDR3: ASSPATGNFYEQY

V: TRBV20-1
J: TRBJ2-5
D: .
CDR3: SARMGFGMETQY

V: TRBV9
J: TRBJ2-1
D: .
CDR3: ASSLPGKNEQF

V: TRBV7-8
J: TRBJ1-5
D: .
CDR3: ASNPTTFSRPQH

V: TRBV19
J: TRBJ2-7
D: .
CDR3: ASSRSGATYEQY

V: TRBV28
J: TRBJ2-4
D: .
CDR3: ASSRNIQY

V: TRBV20-1
J: TRBJ1-2
D: .
CDR3: SAPGTLADYGYT

V: TRBV10-3
J: TRBJ2-7
D: .
CDR3: AISSGTVTYEQY

V: TRBV20-1
J: TRBJ2-3
D: TRBD2
CDR3: SARDRTSGTLHTDTQY

V: TRBV28
J: TRBJ2-6
D: .
CDR3: ASRVSSGANVLT

V: TRBV5-1
J: TRBJ2-3
D: .
CDR3: ASSLTGDNTDTQY

V: TRBV7-9
J: TRBJ2-5
D: .
CDR3: ASRKKRGRETQY

V: TRBV20-1
J: TRBJ2-2
D: .
CDR3: SASSNTGELF

V: TRBV11-2
J: TRBJ1-2
D: TRBD1
CDR3: ASSLTGETGYT

V: TRBV29-1
J: TRBJ2-2
D: .
CDR3: SVDPSNTGELF

V: TRBV20-1
J: TRBJ2-5
D: TRBD2
CDR3: SARGGSMFETQY

V: TRBV6-1
J: TRBJ2-1
D: TRBD2
CDR3: ASSGAGGDNEQF

V: TRBV7-7
J: TRBJ1-2
D: .
CDR3: ASSLGVGGYT

V: TRBV12-3/TRBV12-4
J: TRBJ1-2
D: .
CDR3: ASSLRSGRYGYT

V: TRBV7-8
J: TRBJ2-3
D: .
CDR3: ASSLSLGTDTQY

V: TRBV5-1
J: TRBJ2-7
D: TRBD1
CDR3: ASRDKQGAEYEQY

V: TRBV5-1
J: TRBJ2-7
D: TRBD2
CDR3: ASSPQRGAYEQY

V: TRBV5-1
J: TRBJ2-1
D: TRBD2
CDR3: ASRRTSGAYNEQF

V: TRBV28
J: TRBJ2-5
D: .
CDR3: ASISRGEGETQY

V: TRBV7-9
J: TRBJ2-5
D: .
CDR3: ASSLSNRVQETQY

V: TRBV29-1
J: TRBJ1-3
D: .
CDR3: SVEAQTGNTIY

V: TRBV28
J: TRBJ2-5
D: TRBD2
CDR3: ASSSYTSGSLKTQY

V: TRBV11-2
J: TRBJ2-5
D: .
CDR3: ASSLALAGGQETQY

V: TRBV28
J: TRBJ2-5
D: TRBD1
CDR3: ASSDRVWQETQY

V: TRBV9
J: TRBJ2-5
D: TRBD1
CDR3: ASSVATGQGETQY

V: TRBV27
J: TRBJ2-5
D: .
CDR3: ASSLSVRASQETQY

V: TRBV28
J: TRBJ2-5
D: TRBD1
CDR3: ASSPDRENQETQY

V: TRBV7-2
J: TRBJ2-7
D: .
CDR3: ASSLERGHLSPY

V: TRBV5-8
J: TRBJ1-2
D: TRBD1
CDR3: ASSLGRRGNYGYT

V: TRBV3-1
J: TRBJ1-1
D: .
CDR3: ASSQGASLNTEAF

V: TRBV5-5
J: TRBJ2-3
D: TRBD2
CDR3: ARSEGLSGATDTQY

V: TRBV25-1
J: TRBJ2-3
D: .
CDR3: ASSESTDTQY

V: TRBV28
J: TRBJ2-7
D: TRBD2
CDR3: ASSLGLAGAYEQY

V: TRBV5-1
J: TRBJ1-1
D: TRBD1
CDR3: ASSLEGADTEAF

V: TRBV5-1
J: TRBJ2-5
D: TRBD1
CDR3: ASSTRDRGETQY

V: TRBV5-1
J: TRBJ2-7
D: TRBD1
CDR3: ASSFVDRGTAEQY

V: TRBV7-2
J: TRBJ2-2
D: .
CDR3: ASSPRDRNTGELF

V: TRBV10-3
J: TRBJ2-7
D: TRBD1
CDR3: AISNTDRDSYEQY

V: TRBV5-1
J: TRBJ1-1
D: TRBD1
CDR3: ASTPGQGQAF